These 29 T cell receptor beta chains came from one sample sequenced in a study of cytomegalovirus exposure and HLA in healthy donors. The PCR contained 60 Vbeta and 13 Jbeta primers. This table comes from immunoSEQ multiplex PCR, and its TCRdb copy is limited to in-frame clones, with some not included. This sample has 150,000 to 200,000 clones, with about four fifths found just once. The sequenced sample was PBMCs. These receptors were taken from a middle-aged woman in good health and CMV-seronegative.

The genes are TRBV4-2 and TRBJ2-1, with 13 bases identical to TRBD2. CDR3 length equals 20 residues. The J segment lost 0 bases and the V segment lost 1 base, leaving 9 bases of the junction unmatched. Germline assignment: CDR1 LGHNA and CDR2 YNFKEQ. CDR3 sequence (DNA): TGTGCCAGCAGCCAAGGGTCCACTAGCGGGAGGGCTAGCTCCTACAATGAGCAGTTCTTC. Translating gives CASSQGSTSGRASSYNEQFF.

The chain is built from TRBV9 and TRBJ2-1; 13 bases align to TRBD2. The CDR3 is 16 residues long. Germline V gives CDR1 SGDLS, CDR2 YYNGEE. V shed 2 bases, J shed 10 bases, and the junction held 9 bases outside the gene matches. This CDR3 reads CASSVFGLAGVAEQFF. The CDR3 DNA is TGTGCCAGCAGCGTTTTTGGACTAGCGGGAGTTGCGGAGCAGTTCTTC.

The chain uses TRBV11-3 and TRBJ1-1, with 7 bases fitting TRBD1. The germline V gene has CDR1 SGHNT and CDR2 YENEEA. Trimming took 4 bases from V and 2 from J; bases not matched to a gene: 4. The CDR3 is 14 residues long. Here the CDR3 DNA reads TGTGCCAGCAGCTCGCACAGGGGTAACACTGAAGCTTTCTTT. This gives the protein CASSSHRGNTEAFF. Full variable domain (outside the CDR3, taken from reference TRBV11-3 and TRBJ1-1): EAGVVQSPRYKIIEKKQPVAFWCNPISGHNTLYWYLQNLGQGPELLIRYENEEAVDDSQLPKDRFSAERLKGVDSTLKIQPAELGDSAVYLCASSSHRGNTEAFFGQGTRLTVV.

The table lists this clone with a few counts. The gene calls are TRBV2 and TRBJ1-5, with TRBD1 matching over 8 bases. Trimming took 5 bases from V and 7 from J; bases not matched to a gene: 10. The germline CDR1 and CDR2 sequences are SNHLY and FYNNEI. The CDR3 is 15 amino acids. Here the CDR3 DNA reads TGTGCCAGCAGTTTACAGGGGGGAGGGAAACAGCCCCAGCATTTT. Amino acid sequence: CASSLQGGGKQPQHF.

This clone showed up just once. V is TRBV27 and J is TRBJ1-2, with unresolved D. V gave up 4 bases and J gave up 5 bases, with 14 bases separating them. Germline V gene sequence: CDR1 MNHEY, CDR2 SMNVEV (reference sequence). This CDR3 is built from 14 residues. DNA of the CDR3: TGTGCCAGCAGTTCCGGCAGCGGGATTTATGGCTACACCTTC. As protein: CASSSGSGIYGYTF.

The V call is TRBV9, the J call TRBJ2-5; 8 nucleotides align to TRBD1. CDR1 is SGDLS and CDR2 is YYNGEE in the germline V gene. V dropped 3 bases and J dropped 2; count of bases not matched to a gene: 6. The CDR3 runs to 15 residues. The CDR3 loop is CASSANTGGQETQYF. The CDR3 region has the DNA TGTGCCAGCAGCGCCAACACAGGGGGGCAAGAGACCCAGTACTTC.

The chain links TRBV29-1 to TRBJ2-3; D possibly corresponds to TRBD2 (6 bases). Germline V gives CDR1 SQVTM, CDR2 ANQGSEA. The V end lost 6 bases, the J end lost 2 bases, and 15 bases lay between the germline ends. The CDR3 spans 14 residues. DNA of the CDR3: TGCAGCGTAGGGACTCCCCGAGCCACAGATACGCAGTATTTT. It codes for CSVGTPRATDTQYF.

This chain uses TRBV20-1 with TRBJ2-7; D might be TRBD1 (6 bases). Germline values: CDR1 DFQATT, CDR2 SNEGSKA (reference sequence). This CDR3 contains 11 residues. Between the trimmed V and J ends, which lost 6 bases and 5 bases, there was a span of 11 bases. In DNA form, the CDR3 reads TGCAGTGCGGAACAGGGAAACGAGCAGTACGTC. Protein: CSAEQGNEQYV.

The CDR3 DNA reads as TGCGCCAGCAGCCTGGGACTAGCGGGTGCGGCATACCAAGAGACCCAGTACTTC. The encoded protein is CASSLGLAGAAYQETQYF. V is TRBV5-1 and J is TRBJ2-5, with 12 bases aligning to TRBD2. V trimming: 4 bases; J trimming: 0 bases; junction bases outside the gene matches: 10. The CDR3 is 18 amino acids. Germline CDR1 SGHRS, CDR2 YFSETQ.

The gene calls are TRBV5-6 and TRBJ2-1; 11 nucleotides match TRBD2. The V and J ends lost 6 bases and 6 bases, in that order; junction bases with no gene match: 14. Germline CDR1 and CDR2: SGHDT and YYEEEE. The CDR3 totals 17 residues. CDR3 in amino acids: CASTPGGRTSGSNEQFF. CDR3 nucleotides: TGTGCCAGCACCCCGGGGGGGAGAACTAGCGGGAGCAATGAGCAGTTCTTC.

This sequence joins TRBV29-1 and TRBJ2-3; TRBD1 matches at 8 bases. The CDR3 consists of 15 residues. Germline values: CDR1 SQVTM, CDR2 ANQGSEA. After removal of 3 bases from V and 0 bases from J, the junction contained 5 bases not matched to a gene. The DNA for the CDR3 is TGCAGCGTTGATGACAGGGGCCAAAGCACAGATACGCAGTATTTT. The encoded protein is CSVDDRGQSTDTQYF.

The J gene is TRBJ1-5, the V gene TRBV6-6; D not resolved. Germline V gene sequence: CDR1 MNHNY, CDR2 SVGAGI (reference sequence). The germline V and J ends were trimmed by 6 bases and 1 base, with 4 bases remaining between them. The CDR3 totals 12 residues. CDR3 protein: CASRGSNQPQHF. The DNA for the CDR3 is TGTGCCAGCAGGGGCAGCAATCAGCCCCAGCATTTT.

The chain combines TRBV5-4 with TRBJ1-1, with unresolved D. Trimming pared 7 bases from V and 0 bases from J, leaving 13 bases between. Germline values: CDR1 SGHNT, CDR2 YYREEE (reference sequence). The CDR3 covers 14 residues. CDR3 nucleotide sequence: TGTGCCAGCTACAGCATCCACATGAACACTGAAGCTTTCTTT. Protein: CASYSIHMNTEAFF. The full variable domain, rest sourced from reference TRBV5-4 and TRBJ1-1, is ETGVTQSPTHLIKTRGQQVTLRCSSQSGHNTVSWYQQALGQGPQFIFQYYREEENGRGNFPPRFSGLQFPNYSSELNVNALELDDSALYLCASYSIHMNTEAFFGQGTRLTVV.

In DNA form, the CDR3 reads TGCAGCGCTACAGGGGAGAGGTTGAAGACCCAGTACTTC. Protein sequence: CSATGERLKTQYF. The rearrangement links TRBV29-1 to TRBJ2-5, with 7 bases lining up with TRBD1. Germline V gene lookup returns CDR1 SQVTM and CDR2 ANQGSEA. This CDR3 is built from 13 residues. J was trimmed by 6 bases and V by 7 bases; bases with no gene match: 11.

The genes are TRBV7-2 and TRBJ1-1; TRBD1 matches 9 bases. The CDR3 spans 15 residues. The germline V gene encodes CDR1 SGHTA and CDR2 FQGNSA. V lost 5 bases and J lost 0; bases outside the gene matches: 4. The CDR3 DNA follows: TGTGCCAGCAGCCCCGGACAGGGGTTGAACACTGAAGCTTTCTTT. Protein product: CASSPGQGLNTEAFF.

The genes are TRBV30 and TRBJ1-2; 7 bases are a match to TRBD1. The CDR3 spans 13 residues. CDR1 GTSNPN and CDR2 SVGIG come from the germline V gene (reference sequence). With V trimmed by 4 bases and J by 8 bases, 10 bases remained unmatched. CDR3 sequence reads: CAWKGQPNEGYTF. The CDR3 coding sequence is TGTGCCTGGAAGGGACAGCCAAATGAAGGCTACACCTTC.

The chain uses TRBV2 and TRBJ1-2; the D gene is possibly TRBD1 (5 bases). The CDR3 spans 15 residues. V was cut by 7 bases and J by 7 bases, with 22 bases left in between. Per the germline V gene, CDR1 is SNHLY and CDR2 is FYNNEI. The CDR3 bases are TGTGCCAGCACCCCCGGGTCGGGGGGGGGTGGTGGCTACACCTTC. It yields the protein CASTPGSGGGGGYTF.

This sequence joins TRBV6-6 and TRBJ2-7; 10 bases align to TRBD1. The CDR3 covers 12 residues. CDR1 and CDR2 (germline): MNHNY, SVGAGI (reference sequence). The CDR3 is CASSRETGGIAV. The CDR3 DNA reads as TGTGCCAGTTCTCGTGAGACAGGGGGCATTGCGGTC.

The genes are TRBV5-8 and TRBJ1-5; D remains ambiguous. Trimming stripped 1 base from V and 6 bases from J, with 8 bases between. In germline, CDR1 is SGHTS, CDR2 YDEGEE. The CDR3 is 13 amino acids. The CDR3 DNA follows: TGTGCCAGCAGCTTGCCTAGCGGTCAGCCCCAGCATTTT. Protein sequence: CASSLPSGQPQHF.

The V gene is TRBV7-2, the J gene TRBJ2-2; 10 nucleotides agree with TRBD1. The length of the CDR3 is 15 residues. V was pared by 0 bases and J by 7 bases, with 2 bases of the junction left unmatched. CDR1 and CDR2 (germline): SGHTA, FQGNSA. The CDR3, as DNA: TGTGCCAGCAGCTTAGCGGGACAGGGGATCGGGGAGCTGTTTTTT. Translated: CASSLAGQGIGELFF.

This clone was seen more than once but under ten times. The V and J genes are TRBV5-4 and TRBJ1-2, with 7 bases matching TRBD1. The junction had 9 bases not matched to a gene; V was cut back by 2 bases and J by 8 bases. CDR1 and CDR2 from the germline V gene are SGHNT and YYREEE (reference sequence). This CDR3 spans 14 amino acids. CDR3 sequence: CASSFRRGLGGYTF. The CDR3 DNA sequence: TGTGCCAGCAGCTTTCGAAGGGGGCTGGGGGGCTACACCTTC. Variable domain in full (rest from reference TRBV5-4 and TRBJ1-2): ETGVTQSPTHLIKTRGQQVTLRCSSQSGHNTVSWYQQALGQGPQFIFQYYREEENGRGNFPPRFSGLQFPNYSSELNVNALELDDSALYLCASSFRRGLGGYTFGSGTRLTVV.

V gene TRBV19 combines with J gene TRBJ2-2; D unclear. Trimming left V 7 bases short and J 6 bases short, with 18 bases between. Germline CDR1 and CDR2: LNHDA and SQIVND (reference sequence). The CDR3 sequence is 15 residues long. CDR3 residues: CASTLDPQWSGELFF. The CDR3 DNA reads as TGTGCCAGTACCCTTGATCCTCAGTGGTCCGGGGAGCTGTTTTTT.

V gene TRBV2 combines with J gene TRBJ1-2, with 7 bases that match TRBD1. CDR3 length: 14 amino acids. Unmatched junction bases numbered 7, after V lost 7 bases and J lost 2 bases. Looked up from germline, CDR1 is SNHLY and CDR2 is FYNNEI. In DNA form, the CDR3 reads TGTGCCAGCATGAGAGACAGGGCCAACTATGGCTACACCTTC. Protein product: CASMRDRANYGYTF. Full variable domain (missing parts from reference TRBV2 and TRBJ1-2): EPEVTQTPSHQVTQMGQEVILRCVPISNHLYFYWYRQILGQKVEFLVSFYNNEISEKSEIFDDQFSVERPDGSNFTLKIRSTKLEDSAMYFCASMRDRANYGYTFGSGTRLTVV.

This sequence joins TRBV12-5 and TRBJ1-6; 10 nucleotides agree with TRBD1. Germline V gives CDR1 LGHNT, CDR2 FRNRAP. V lost 1 base, J lost 8 bases, and 5 bases stayed unmatched. The length of the CDR3 is 16 residues. CDR3 nucleotides: TGTGCTAGTGGTTTGGGGTCCGGGACAGGGGATTCACCCCTCCACTTT. It is translated as CASGLGSGTGDSPLHF.

The table lists this clone with a count of one. The chain uses TRBV29-1 and TRBJ2-3; weak D call: TRBD2 (5 bases). The CDR3 has 13 residues. V lost 6 bases and J lost 1, with 11 bases in between. Germline V gene data show CDR1 as SQVTM and CDR2 as ANQGSEA. CDR3 loop: CSVLAGRTDTQYF. Written as DNA, the CDR3 is TGCAGCGTCTTGGCGGGCCGCACAGATACGCAGTATTTT.

This clone was counted only a few times. This chain joins TRBV7-8 and TRBJ2-1; 8 bases map to TRBD2. With V trimmed by 2 bases and J by 5 bases, 5 bases remained unmatched. Per the germline V gene, CDR1 is SGHVS and CDR2 is FQNEAQ. This CDR3 has 15 residues. CDR3: CASSLRAGANNEQFF. The CDR3 coding sequence is TGTGCCAGCAGCTTAAGAGCGGGAGCCAACAATGAGCAGTTCTTC.

The CDR3 loop reads CASGWGQAGNGELFF. CDR3 nucleotides: TGTGCTAGTGGTTGGGGACAAGCGGGAAACGGGGAGCTGTTTTTT. V and J are TRBV12-5 and TRBJ2-2; D possibly corresponds to TRBD2 (7 bases). Trimming pared 4 bases from V and 7 bases from J, leaving 16 bases between. Germline CDR1 reads LGHNT; CDR2 reads FRNRAP. The length of the CDR3 is 15 residues.

This clone was seen a handful of times. The chain recombines TRBV7-2 with TRBJ1-5, with D perhaps matching TRBD1 (5 bases). Germline V CDR1 and CDR2: SGHTA, FQGNSA. The germline V and J ends were trimmed by 4 bases and 6 bases, with 16 bases remaining between them. This CDR3 is built from 15 residues. CDR3 residues: CASSSSEQGGQPQHF. The CDR3 coding sequence is TGTGCCAGCAGCTCCTCCGAGCAGGGCGGTCAGCCCCAGCATTTT.

The V gene is TRBV29-1, the J gene TRBJ2-7, with 10 bases fitting TRBD1. CDR3 size: 15 residues. V shed 7 bases, J shed 2 bases, and the junction held 11 bases outside the gene matches. The germline CDR1 and CDR2 sequences are SQVTM and ANQGSEA. As DNA, the CDR3 is TGCAGCGCCCGTTATTGGGGACAGGGGACCTACGAGCAGTACTTC. Protein sequence: CSARYWGQGTYEQYF.